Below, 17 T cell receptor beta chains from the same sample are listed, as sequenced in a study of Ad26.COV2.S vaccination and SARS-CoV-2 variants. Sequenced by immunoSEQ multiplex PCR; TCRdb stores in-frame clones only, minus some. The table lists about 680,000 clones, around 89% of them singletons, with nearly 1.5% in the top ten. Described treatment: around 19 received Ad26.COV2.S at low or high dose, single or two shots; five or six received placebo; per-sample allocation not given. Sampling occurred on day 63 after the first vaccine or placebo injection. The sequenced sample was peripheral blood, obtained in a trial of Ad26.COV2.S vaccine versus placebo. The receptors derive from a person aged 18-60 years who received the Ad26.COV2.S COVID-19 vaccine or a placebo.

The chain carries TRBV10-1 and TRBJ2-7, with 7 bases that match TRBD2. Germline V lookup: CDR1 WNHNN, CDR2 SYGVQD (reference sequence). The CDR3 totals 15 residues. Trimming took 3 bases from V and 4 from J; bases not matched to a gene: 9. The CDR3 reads CASSDGSSGGYEQYF. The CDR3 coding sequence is TGCGCCAGCAGTGATGGCTCTAGCGGAGGTTACGAGCAGTACTTC.

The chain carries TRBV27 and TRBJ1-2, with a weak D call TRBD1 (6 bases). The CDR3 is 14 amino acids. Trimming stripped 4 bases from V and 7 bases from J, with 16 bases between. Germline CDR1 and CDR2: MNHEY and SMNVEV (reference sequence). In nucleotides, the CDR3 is TGTGCCAGCAGTTCTAACAGGGAACTTGGTGGCTACACCTTC. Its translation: CASSSNRELGGYTF.

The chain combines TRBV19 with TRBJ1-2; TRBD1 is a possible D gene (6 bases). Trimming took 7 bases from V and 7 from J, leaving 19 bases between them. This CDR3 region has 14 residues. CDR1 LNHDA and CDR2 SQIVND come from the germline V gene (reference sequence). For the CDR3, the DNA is TGTGCCAGTAAGGTCGGGGGGGCCCCGAGTGGCTACACCTTC. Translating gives CASKVGGAPSGYTF.

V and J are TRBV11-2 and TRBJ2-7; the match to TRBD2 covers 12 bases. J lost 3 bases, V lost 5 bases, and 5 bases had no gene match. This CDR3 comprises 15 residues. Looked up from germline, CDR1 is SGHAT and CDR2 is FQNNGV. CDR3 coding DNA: TGTGCCAGCAGCCCAACTAGCGGGGGGTTCTACGAGCAGTACTTC. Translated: CASSPTSGGFYEQYF. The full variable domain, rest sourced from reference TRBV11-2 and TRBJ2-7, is EAGVAQSPRYKIIEKRQSVAFWCNPISGHATLYWYQQILGQGPKLLIQFQNNGVVDDSQLPKDRFSAERLKGVDSTLKIQPAKLEDSAVYLCASSPTSGGFYEQYFGPGTRLTVT.

The CDR3 sequence: CATSSFGGAENTEAFF. CDR3 nucleotide sequence: TGTGCCACCAGCAGTTTCGGGGGGGCGGAGAACACTGAAGCTTTCTTT. The chain carries TRBV15 and TRBJ1-1; a possible D gene is TRBD1 (6 bases). The CDR3 consists of 16 residues. Germline V gene data show CDR1 as LNHNV and CDR2 as YYDKDF (reference sequence). V lost 3 bases and J 1 base, leaving 15 bases between the germline ends. Together with reference TRBV15 and TRBJ1-1, the CDR3 gives the full variable domain: DAMVIQNPRYQVTQFGKPVTLSCSQTLNHNVMYWYQQKSSQAPKLLFHYYDKDFNNEADTPDNFQSRRPNTSFCFLDIRSPGLGDTAMYLCATSSFGGAENTEAFFGQGTRLTVV.

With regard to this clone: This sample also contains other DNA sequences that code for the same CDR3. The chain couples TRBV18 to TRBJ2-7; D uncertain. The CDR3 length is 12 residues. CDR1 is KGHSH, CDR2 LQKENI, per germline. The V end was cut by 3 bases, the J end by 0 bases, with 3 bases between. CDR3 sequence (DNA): TGTGCCAGCTCACCCTCCTCCTACGAGCAGTACTTC. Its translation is CASSPSSYEQYF.

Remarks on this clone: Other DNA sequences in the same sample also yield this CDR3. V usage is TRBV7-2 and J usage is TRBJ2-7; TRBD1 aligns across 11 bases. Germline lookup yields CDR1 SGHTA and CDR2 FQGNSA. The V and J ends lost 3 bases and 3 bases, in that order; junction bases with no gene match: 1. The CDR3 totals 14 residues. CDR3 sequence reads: CASSFGTGGYEQYF. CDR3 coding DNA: TGTGCCAGCAGCTTCGGGACAGGGGGCTACGAGCAGTACTTC.

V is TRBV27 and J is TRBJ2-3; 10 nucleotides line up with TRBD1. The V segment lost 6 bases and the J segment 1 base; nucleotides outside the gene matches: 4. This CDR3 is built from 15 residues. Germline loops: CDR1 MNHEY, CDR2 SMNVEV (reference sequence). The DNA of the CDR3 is TGTGCCAGCAGACCTGGGACAGGGGGCACAGATACGCAGTATTTT. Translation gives CASRPGTGGTDTQYF.

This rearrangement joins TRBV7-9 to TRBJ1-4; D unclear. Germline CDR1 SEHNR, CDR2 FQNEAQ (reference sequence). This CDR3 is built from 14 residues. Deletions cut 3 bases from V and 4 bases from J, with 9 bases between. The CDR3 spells CASSFIRNNEKLFF. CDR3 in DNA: TGTGCCAGCAGCTTCATACGGAATAATGAAAAACTGTTTTTT. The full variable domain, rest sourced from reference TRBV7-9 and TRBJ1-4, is DTGVSQNPRHKITKRGQNVTFRCDPISEHNRLYWYRQTLGQGPEFLTYFQNEAQLEKSRLLSDRFSAERPKGSFSTLEIQRTEQGDSAMYLCASSFIRNNEKLFFGSGTQLSVL.

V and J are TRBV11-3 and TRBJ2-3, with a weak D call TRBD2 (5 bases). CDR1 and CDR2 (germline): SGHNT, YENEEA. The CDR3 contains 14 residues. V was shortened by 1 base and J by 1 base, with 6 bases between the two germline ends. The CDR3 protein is CASSLGRGTDTQYF. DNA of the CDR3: TGTGCCAGCAGCTTAGGGCGGGGCACAGATACGCAGTATTTT.

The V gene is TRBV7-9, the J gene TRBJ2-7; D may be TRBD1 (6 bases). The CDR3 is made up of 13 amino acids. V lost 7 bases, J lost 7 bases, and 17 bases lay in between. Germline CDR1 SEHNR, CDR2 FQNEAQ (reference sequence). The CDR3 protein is CASILGGSEEQYF. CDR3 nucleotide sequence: TGTGCCAGCATCCTTGGGGGCTCGGAGGAGCAGTACTTC. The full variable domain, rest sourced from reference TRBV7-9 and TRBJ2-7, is DTGVSQNPRHKITKRGQNVTFRCDPISEHNRLYWYRQTLGQGPEFLTYFQNEAQLEKSRLLSDRFSAERPKGSFSTLEIQRTEQGDSAMYLCASILGGSEEQYFGPGTRLTVT.

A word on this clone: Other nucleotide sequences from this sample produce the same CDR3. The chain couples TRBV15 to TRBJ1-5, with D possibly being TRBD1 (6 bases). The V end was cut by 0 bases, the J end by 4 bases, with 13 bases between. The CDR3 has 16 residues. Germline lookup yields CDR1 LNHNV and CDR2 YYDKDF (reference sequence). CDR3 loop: CATSRDKGGSNQPQHF. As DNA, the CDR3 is TGTGCCACCAGCAGAGATAAAGGGGGGAGTAATCAGCCCCAGCATTTT. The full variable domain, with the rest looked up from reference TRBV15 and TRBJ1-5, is DAMVIQNPRYQVTQFGKPVTLSCSQTLNHNVMYWYQQKSSQAPKLLFHYYDKDFNNEADTPDNFQSRRPNTSFCFLDIRSPGLGDTAMYLCATSRDKGGSNQPQHFGDGTRLSIL.

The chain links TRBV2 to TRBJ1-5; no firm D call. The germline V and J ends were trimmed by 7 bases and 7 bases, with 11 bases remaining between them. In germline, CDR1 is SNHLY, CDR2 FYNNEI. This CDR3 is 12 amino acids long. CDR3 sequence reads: CASTGRGQPQHF. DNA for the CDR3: TGTGCCAGCACGGGGAGAGGACAGCCCCAGCATTTT. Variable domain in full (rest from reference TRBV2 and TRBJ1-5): EPEVTQTPSHQVTQMGQEVILRCVPISNHLYFYWYRQILGQKVEFLVSFYNNEISEKSEIFDDQFSVERPDGSNFTLKIRSTKLEDSAMYFCASTGRGQPQHFGDGTRLSIL.

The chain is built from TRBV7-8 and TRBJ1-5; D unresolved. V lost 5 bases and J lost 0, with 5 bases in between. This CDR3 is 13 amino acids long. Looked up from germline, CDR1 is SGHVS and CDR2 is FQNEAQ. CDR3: CASSANSNQPQHF. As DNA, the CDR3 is TGTGCCAGCAGCGCTAATAGCAATCAGCCCCAGCATTTT.

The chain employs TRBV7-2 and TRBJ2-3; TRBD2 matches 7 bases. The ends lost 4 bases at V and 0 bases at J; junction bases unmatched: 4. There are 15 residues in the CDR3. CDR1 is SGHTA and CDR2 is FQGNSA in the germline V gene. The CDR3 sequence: CASSYMRGSTDTQYF. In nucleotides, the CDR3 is TGTGCCAGCAGCTACATGCGGGGGAGCACAGATACGCAGTATTTT. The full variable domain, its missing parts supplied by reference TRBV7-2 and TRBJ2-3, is GAGVSQSPSNKVTEKGKDVELRCDPISGHTALYWYRQSLGQGLEFLIYFQGNSAPDKSGLPSDRFSAERTGGSVSTLTIQRTQQEDSAVYLCASSYMRGSTDTQYFGPGTRLTVL.

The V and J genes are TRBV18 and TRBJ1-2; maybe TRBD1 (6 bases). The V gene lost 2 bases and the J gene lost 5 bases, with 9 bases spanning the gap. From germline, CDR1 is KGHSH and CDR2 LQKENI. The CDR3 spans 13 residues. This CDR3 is CASSPTDRYGYTF. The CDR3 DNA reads TGTGCCAGCTCACCAACGGACAGATATGGCTACACCTTC.

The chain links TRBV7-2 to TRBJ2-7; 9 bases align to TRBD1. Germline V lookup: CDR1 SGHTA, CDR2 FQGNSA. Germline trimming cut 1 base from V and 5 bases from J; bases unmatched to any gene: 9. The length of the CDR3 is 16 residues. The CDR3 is CASSLDLPGQGNEQYF. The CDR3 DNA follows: TGTGCCAGCAGCTTAGATCTCCCGGGACAGGGAAACGAGCAGTACTTC.